This is a list of T cell receptor beta chains from one sample in a study of T cells in Graves' hyperthyroidism and ophthalmopathy. Using its own MiXCR run on the multiplex PCR reads, TCRdb lists one record per CDR3 protein. The table has around 110,000 distinct CDR3 sequences, approximately 15% seen once. Source material: blood. These TCRs come from a woman aged 45 to 65 with Graves' hyperthyroidism. Each CDR3 is given with its conserved first and last residue. A D gene is named only where the DNA matches it firmly. Rows may omit the clone size; those that give it use once, few, many or a size class.

cdr3_aa cdr3_nt j_call d_call clone_size v_call
CASSLSLRAGLGEQYF TGCGCCAGCAGCTTGAGCCTCAGGGCAGGGCTGGGAGAGCAGTACTTC TRBJ2-7 . . TRBV5-1
CASSLTNYNEQFF TGTGCCAGCAGCTTAACCAACTACAATGAGCAGTTCTTC TRBJ2-1 . few TRBV7-3
CASSRDYSTDTQYF TGTGCCAGCAGCCGGGACTATAGCACAGATACGCAGTATTTT TRBJ2-3 TRBD2 many TRBV7-2
CASSATGDSYNEQFF TGTGCCAGCAGCGCCACAGGGGACAGCTACAATGAGCAGTTCTTC TRBJ2-1 TRBD1 many TRBV7-3
CASSEAHGARGTDTQYF TGTGCCAGCAGTGAAGCGCACGGGGCCCGGGGCACAGATACGCAGTATTTT TRBJ2-3 . many TRBV6-1
CSARRLEREENIQYF TGCAGTGCTCGCCGCCTTGAGCGGGAGGAGAACATTCAGTACTTC TRBJ2-4 TRBD2 many TRBV20-1
CASNDGILFNQPQHF TGTGCCAGTAATGACGGGATTCTTTTTAATCAGCCCCAGCATTTT TRBJ1-5 . many TRBV19
CASSYTGNYGYTF TGCGCCAGCAGCTACACAGGGAACTATGGCTACACCTTC TRBJ1-2 . once TRBV5-1
CASSYAGYTGELFF TGTGCCAGCAGTTACGCGGGATACACCGGGGAGCTGTTTTTT TRBJ2-2 . many TRBV6-5
CSARDRGDGFNQPQHF TGCAGTGCTAGAGATCGGGGTGACGGCTTCAATCAGCCCCAGCATTTT TRBJ1-5 . many TRBV20-1
CASSPPGSGNTIYF TGTGCCAGCAGCCCTCCGGGCTCTGGAAACACCATATATTTT TRBJ1-3 . many TRBV7-9
CASSLGGSGPDTQYF TGCGCCAGCAGCTTGGGCGGGAGTGGGCCAGATACGCAGTATTTT TRBJ2-3 TRBD2 few TRBV5-1
CASTSSGANVLTF TGTGCCAGCACCTCATCTGGGGCCAACGTCCTGACTTTC TRBJ2-6 . many TRBV12-3/TRBV12-4
CSARDLDRGNYGYTF TGCAGTGCTAGAGATCTAGACAGGGGAAACTATGGCTACACCTTC TRBJ1-2 TRBD1 . TRBV20-1
CASSHGTGRQETQYF TGTGCCAGCAGTCATGGGACAGGGCGGCAAGAGACCCAGTACTTC TRBJ2-5 TRBD1 . TRBV6-9
CASSLNPLVSGSASTQYF TGTGCCAGCAGTCTTAATCCCTTGGTCAGCGGGAGTGCGAGTACGCAGTATTTT TRBJ2-3 TRBD2 many TRBV28
CASSSRDIYGYTF TGTGCCAGCAGCTCCCGGGACATCTATGGCTACACCTTC TRBJ1-2 . many TRBV7-9
CASSSGGHTGELFF TGTGCCAGCAGCTCCGGAGGGCACACCGGGGAGCTGTTTTTT TRBJ2-2 . . TRBV11-2
CAGTRDVGDTQYF TGTGCCGGCACAAGGGACGTGGGAGATACGCAGTATTTT TRBJ2-3 . many TRBV6-1
CASSYWRTGGYEQYF TGTGCCAGCAGTTACTGGCGGACAGGGGGCTACGAGCAGTACTTC TRBJ2-7 TRBD1 many TRBV6-6
CSVHSGRAREQYF TGCAGCGTCCATAGCGGGAGGGCCCGCGAGCAGTACTTC TRBJ2-7 TRBD2 many TRBV29-1
CSARFYEQYF TGCAGTGCTAGGTTCTACGAGCAGTACTTC TRBJ2-7 . once TRBV20-1
CASSFPSGVKTQYF TGTGCCAGCAGTTTTCCTAGCGGGGTTAAGACCCAGTACTTC TRBJ2-5 TRBD2 . TRBV28
CASSLIGQGEQFF TGTGCCAGCAGCTTAATCGGCCAGGGTGAGCAGTTCTTC TRBJ2-1 . many TRBV7-8
CASSSTGLAKEQFF TGTGCCAGCAGCTCGACGGGACTAGCGAAAGAGCAGTTCTTC TRBJ2-1 TRBD2 many TRBV5-5
CSQGGGSTDTQYF TGCTCCCAGGGGGGGGGTAGCACAGATACGCAGTATTTT TRBJ2-3 . many TRBV20-1
CVSRWTSGRVEFF TGCGTCAGCAGATGGACTAGCGGGAGGGTGGAGTTCTTC TRBJ2-1 TRBD2 many TRBV5-1
CASSPGQGSTDTQYF TGTGCCAGCTCACCGGGACAGGGGAGCACAGATACGCAGTATTTT TRBJ2-3 TRBD1 many TRBV18
CSVVHLGRHSNQPQHF TGCAGCGTTGTTCATTTGGGCAGGCATAGCAATCAGCCCCAGCATTTT TRBJ1-5 . many TRBV29-1
CASTGQQNTEAFF TGTGCCAGCACTGGACAGCAGAACACTGAAGCTTTCTTT TRBJ1-1 . many TRBV5-5
CASTPDAGLGNTIYF TGCGCCAGCACACCCGACGCAGGGCTAGGAAACACCATATATTTT TRBJ1-3 . many TRBV5-1
CASSTIDHRTSGSSVETQYF TGTGCCAGCAGCACCATCGACCACCGGACTAGCGGGAGTTCAGTGGAGACCCAGTACTTC TRBJ2-5 TRBD2 . TRBV7-6
CASSPRAGGGYNEQFF TGTGCCAGCAGCCCCAGGGCGGGAGGGGGATACAATGAGCAGTTCTTC TRBJ2-1 TRBD2 many TRBV11-2
CASSQEGTKGYEQYF TGTGCCAGCAGCCAAGAAGGGACAAAGGGGTACGAGCAGTACTTC TRBJ2-7 . many TRBV4-2
CASSDRGFEQFF TGTGCCAGCAGTGACAGGGGTTTTGAGCAGTTCTTC TRBJ2-1 TRBD1 many TRBV12-3/TRBV12-4
CASRPPPGLAGPQETQYF TGTGCCAGCAGGCCACCCCCGGGGCTAGCGGGACCGCAAGAGACCCAGTACTTC TRBJ2-5 TRBD2 . TRBV28
CASSLSRDTDTQYF TGTGCCAGCAGCTTAAGCCGGGACACAGATACGCAGTATTTT TRBJ2-3 . . TRBV7-3
CASGLETKGDEQFF TGTGCTAGTGGTTTGGAAACCAAGGGCGATGAGCAGTTCTTC TRBJ2-1 . many TRBV12-5
CASSVTGTGVAGYTF TGTGCCAGCAGTGTAACCGGGACAGGGGTTGCCGGCTACACCTTC TRBJ1-2 TRBD1 many TRBV25-1
CASTDEEVEKLFF TGTGCCAGTACGGACGAAGAGGTTGAAAAACTGTTTTTT TRBJ1-4 . . TRBV19
CSATGWETNNSPLHF TGCAGTGCTACAGGCTGGGAGACCAATAATTCACCCCTCCACTTT TRBJ1-6 . many TRBV20-1
CSATSGNTIYF TGCAGTGCCACCTCTGGAAACACCATATATTTT TRBJ1-3 . many TRBV20-1
CAGSEAGLLRMDNEQFF TGTGCCGGCAGTGAAGCGGGACTACTTCGAATGGACAATGAGCAGTTCTTC TRBJ2-1 TRBD2 many TRBV2
CASSPPLSVGTDTQYF TGTGCCAGCAGTCCCCCCCTTAGCGTAGGGACAGATACGCAGTATTTT TRBJ2-3 . many TRBV12-3/TRBV12-4
CASSFSGDYEQYF TGTGCCAGCAGTTTTAGCGGGGACTACGAGCAGTACTTC TRBJ2-7 TRBD2 many TRBV11-2
CASSTASTGELFF TGTGCCAGCAGCACGGCTAGCACCGGGGAGCTGTTTTTT TRBJ2-2 . few TRBV11-2
CASSLGNSGYEQYF TGCGCCAGCAGCTTGGGGAATTCGGGGTACGAGCAGTACTTC TRBJ2-7 . many TRBV5-1
CASRATSGKETQYF TGTGCCAGCAGGGCTACTAGCGGGAAAGAGACCCAGTACTTC TRBJ2-5 TRBD2 many TRBV12-3/TRBV12-4
CASSPGAVNIEAFF TGTGCCAGCAGTCCAGGGGCGGTGAACATTGAAGCTTTCTTT TRBJ1-1 . many TRBV27
CASSVGTSGRGNEQFF TGTGCCAGCAGCGTAGGGACTAGCGGGAGAGGCAATGAGCAGTTCTTC TRBJ2-1 TRBD2 many TRBV5-6
CSVEGGRTDTQYF TGCAGCGTTGAAGGGGGACGCACAGATACGCAGTATTTT TRBJ2-3 . many TRBV29-1
CASSPSYDNEQFF TGTGCCAGCTCACCGAGCTATGACAATGAGCAGTTCTTC TRBJ2-1 . many TRBV18
CASSYVGTQYF TGTGCCAGCAGTTACGTGGGGACCCAGTACTTC TRBJ2-5 . many TRBV6-1
CAWSVLGLAGDEQFF TGTGCCTGGAGTGTACTTGGACTAGCGGGTGATGAGCAGTTCTTC TRBJ2-1 TRBD2 many TRBV30